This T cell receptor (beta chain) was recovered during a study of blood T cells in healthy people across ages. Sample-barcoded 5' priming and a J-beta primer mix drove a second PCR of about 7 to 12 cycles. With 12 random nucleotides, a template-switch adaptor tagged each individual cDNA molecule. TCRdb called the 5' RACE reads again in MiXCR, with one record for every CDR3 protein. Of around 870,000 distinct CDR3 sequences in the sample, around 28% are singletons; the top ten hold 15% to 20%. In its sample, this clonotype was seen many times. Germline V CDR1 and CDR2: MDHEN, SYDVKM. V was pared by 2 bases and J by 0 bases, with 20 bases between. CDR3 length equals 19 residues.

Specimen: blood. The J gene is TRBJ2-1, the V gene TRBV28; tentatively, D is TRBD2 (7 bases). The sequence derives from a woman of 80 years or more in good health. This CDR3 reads CASSLRIRWGGLSYNEQFF. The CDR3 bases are TGTGCCAGCAGTTTAAGAATTCGTTGGGGGGGCCTCTCCTACAATGAGCAGTTCTTC.